What follows are 18 T cell receptor beta chains derived from one specimen sequenced in a study of shared T cell receptors in the human thymus. TCRdb's table, derived via immunoSEQ multiplex PCR, lists solely in-frame clones and lacks some. Here the sample spans 540,000 or so clones, about 80% being singletons. The data also belong to a second study, concerning human thymus T cells.

Sequenced material: thymocytes. Receptors were obtained from a boy under three years old with a congenital heart defect.

The chain uses TRBV5-4 and TRBJ2-1; 8 bases agree with TRBD2. The CDR3 loop spans 16 amino acids. The germline V gene has CDR1 SGHNT and CDR2 YYREEE (reference sequence). The V gene end was trimmed by 0 bases and the J gene end by 5 bases; junction bases not matched to a gene: 7. The DNA for the CDR3 is TGTGCCAGCAGCTTGGCCACCCCAGCGGGAGACAATGAGCAGTTCTTC. Translation: CASSLATPAGDNEQFF.

The chain carries TRBV27 and TRBJ2-7, with 7 nucleotides matching TRBD2. Losses at the gene ends were 0 bases for V and 2 bases for J; bases not matched to a gene: 7. CDR1 is MNHEY, CDR2 SMNVEV, per germline (reference sequence). The CDR3 totals 16 residues. The CDR3 coding sequence is TGTGCCAGCAGTTTATCGAGGGCCCTAGCGGCCTACGAGCAGTACTTC. As protein: CASSLSRALAAYEQYF.

The rearrangement joins TRBV4-3 to TRBJ1-1, with 9 bases matching TRBD1. J was trimmed by 5 bases and V by 3 bases; bases with no gene match: 7. The CDR3 length is 15 residues. The germline CDR1 and CDR2 sequences are LGHNA and YSLEER. The chain's CDR3 is CASSHDRGGLTEAFF. CDR3 coding DNA: TGCGCCAGCAGCCATGACAGGGGGGGGTTGACTGAAGCTTTCTTT.

This chain links TRBV29-1 with TRBJ1-2, with TRBD1 matching 7 bases. V was clipped by 4 bases and J by 4 bases; unmatched bases: 9. CDR1 and CDR2 from the germline V gene are SQVTM and ANQGSEA. The CDR3 sequence is 14 residues long. This CDR3 is CSVVKGGHFYGYTF. In DNA, the CDR3 is TGCAGCGTTGTAAAAGGGGGCCATTTCTATGGCTACACCTTC.

This chain connects TRBV29-1 to TRBJ2-1; weak D call: TRBD1 (5 bases). The CDR3 is made up of 10 amino acids. V dropped 4 bases and J dropped 10 bases, with 8 bases sitting between them. Germline V gene lookup returns CDR1 SQVTM and CDR2 ANQGSEA. CDR3 protein: CSVGTNEQFF. The CDR3, as DNA: TGCAGCGTTGGGACAAACGAGCAGTTCTTC.

The genes are TRBV30 and TRBJ2-5, with TRBD2 matching over 13 bases. The germline CDR1 and CDR2 sequences are GTSNPN and SVGIG (reference sequence). This CDR3 contains 15 residues. The V and J ends lost 2 bases and 5 bases, in that order; junction bases with no gene match: 5. DNA of the CDR3: TGTGCCTGGAGTAGGACTAGCGGGAGTAAGGAGACCCAGTACTTC. Its protein is CAWSRTSGSKETQYF.

The chain has TRBV29-1 and TRBJ2-2; 8 positions agree with TRBD2. The CDR3 has 15 residues. Germline V gene data show CDR1 as SQVTM and CDR2 as ANQGSEA. V was clipped by 7 bases and J by 7 bases; unmatched bases: 14. CDR3 nucleotide sequence: TGCAGCGCCCGGCGGGGGGCAGGGAAAGGCGGGGAGCTGTTTTTT. It yields the protein CSARRGAGKGGELFF.

The chain has TRBV27 and TRBJ1-4, with D perhaps matching TRBD1 (5 bases). Germline CDR1 reads MNHEY; CDR2 reads SMNVEV (reference sequence). Deletions cut 2 bases from V and 6 bases from J, with 10 bases between. The CDR3 is 14 amino acids. CDR3 residues: CASSLGGAYEKLFF. In DNA form, the CDR3 reads TGTGCCAGCAGTTTAGGAGGGGCCTATGAAAAACTGTTTTTT.

This clone was seen only a few times. The V and J genes are TRBV14 and TRBJ2-7, with a possible D match to TRBD1 (6 bases). Germline loops: CDR1 SGHDN, CDR2 FVKESK. This CDR3 has 17 residues. Trimming pared 1 base from V and 5 bases from J, leaving 21 bases between. CDR3 in amino acids: CASSQVVLGTGTDEQYF. The CDR3 DNA sequence: TGTGCCAGCAGCCAAGTGGTCTTGGGTACAGGGACGGACGAGCAGTACTTC.

The genes are TRBV6-1 and TRBJ2-3; 10 positions match TRBD2. This CDR3 has 15 amino acids. V trimming: 6 bases; J trimming: 3 bases; junction bases outside the gene matches: 6. Germline CDR1 MNHNS, CDR2 SASEGT. CDR3 coding DNA: TGTGCCAGCAGGGGGGCTAGCGGGAGTACAGATACGCAGTATTTT. It yields the protein CASRGASGSTDTQYF.

This chain connects TRBV14 to TRBJ2-2; no clear D. The length of the CDR3 is 12 residues. Trimming took 3 bases from V and 5 from J, leaving 4 bases between them. Per germline, CDR1 SGHDN and CDR2 FVKESK. CDR3 region: CASSQRTGELFF. The DNA for the CDR3 is TGTGCCAGCAGCCAGAGGACCGGGGAGCTGTTTTTT. The complete variable domain, with remaining parts taken from reference TRBV14 and TRBJ2-2, reads EAGVTQFPSHSVIEKGQTVTLRCDPISGHDNLYWYRRVMGKEIKFLLHFVKESKQDESGMPNNRFLAERTGGTYSTLKVQPAELEDSGVYFCASSQRTGELFFGEGSRLTVL.

V usage is TRBV11-2 and J usage is TRBJ2-6; 7 nucleotides match TRBD2. J was trimmed by 1 base and V by 7 bases; bases with no gene match: 4. Germline CDR1 and CDR2: SGHAT and FQNNGV. This CDR3 is built from 15 residues. The CDR3 is CASTPGGSGANVLTF. In DNA, the CDR3 is TGTGCCAGCACCCCGGGGGGATCTGGGGCCAACGTCCTGACTTTC.

The table lists this clone with a few counts. CDR3 protein: CASSRSTQPSYEQYF. CDR3 bases: TGTGCCAGTAGTAGGAGCACCCAACCGAGCTACGAGCAGTACTTC. The chain joins TRBV19 to TRBJ2-7; no reliable D call. CDR3 size: 15 residues. V was cut by 4 bases and J by 3 bases, with 16 bases left in between. The germline gives CDR1 LNHDA, CDR2 SQIVND (reference sequence). Combining the CDR3 with reference TRBV19 and TRBJ2-7 gives the whole variable domain DGGITQSPKYLFRKEGQNVTLSCEQNLNHDAMYWYRQDPGQGLRLIYYSQIVNDFQKGDIAEGYSVSREKKESFPLTVTSAQKNPTAFYLCASSRSTQPSYEQYFGPGTRLTVT.

In its sample, this clone was seen a few times. The V and J genes are TRBV4-1 and TRBJ2-5; 9 nucleotides line up with TRBD2. V lost 4 bases, J lost 5 bases, and 5 bases stayed unmatched. The CDR3 contains 14 residues. Germline V gives CDR1 MGHRA, CDR2 YSYEKL. The CDR3 DNA is TGCGCCAGCAGCCGGAAACTAGCGGGCGAGACCCAGTACTTC. This encodes CASSRKLAGETQYF.

The rearrangement joins TRBV10-3 to TRBJ1-5; tentatively, D is TRBD1 (6 bases). Germline V CDR1 and CDR2: ENHRY, SYGVKD. With 6 bases removed from V and 4 bases from J, the gap between germline ends came to 10 bases. This CDR3 contains 13 residues. The CDR3 region has the DNA TGTGCCATCAGCACACAGGGAAATCAGCCCCAGCATTTT. It encodes CAISTQGNQPQHF.

The count of this clone is one. V and J are TRBV9 and TRBJ2-1; perhaps TRBD2 as D (5 bases). Trimming shortened V by 3 bases and J by 10 bases, and 14 bases separated the two germline ends. CDR3 length: 13 residues. Germline-derived CDR1 and CDR2 are SGDLS and YYNGEE. The CDR3 protein is CASSGTRAVEQFF. The CDR3 DNA reads as TGTGCCAGCAGCGGAACTAGAGCGGTAGAGCAGTTCTTC.

The chain combines TRBV7-9 with TRBJ1-1; tentative D call: TRBD1 (6 bases). Germline assignment: CDR1 SEHNR and CDR2 FQNEAQ (reference sequence). This CDR3 has 14 residues. Between the trimmed V and J ends, which lost 5 bases and 3 bases, there was a span of 13 bases. The CDR3: CASSPTGFDTEAFF. The DNA of the CDR3 is TGTGCCAGCAGCCCTACAGGGTTTGACACTGAAGCTTTCTTT.

This clone showed up just once. The gene calls are TRBV11-1 and TRBJ2-2; TRBD2 matches at 9 bases. In germline, CDR1 is SGHAT, CDR2 FQDESV (reference sequence). The CDR3 runs 16 residues. The ends lost 6 bases at V and 4 bases at J; junction bases unmatched: 9. The CDR3 loop reads CASRTNWREGTGELFF. In DNA, the CDR3 is TGTGCCAGCAGAACGAATTGGCGGGAGGGCACCGGGGAGCTGTTTTTT.